These 22 T cell receptor beta chains came from one sample sequenced in a study of T cell responses to AZD1222 COVID-19 vaccine. The repertoire was sequenced with immunoSEQ multiplex PCR; TCRdb's copy has only in-frame clones and lacks some. The table includes 150,000 or so clones, more than 85% detected once. Sequences were derived from peripheral blood, sampled on day 0 of AZD1222 vaccination. Every receptor here comes from an adult in good health.

The V gene is TRBV19, the J gene TRBJ2-1; the D gene is possibly TRBD1 (6 bases). Germline V gene sequence: CDR1 LNHDA, CDR2 SQIVND (reference sequence). V was clipped by 5 bases and J by 12 bases, with 14 bases between them. The CDR3 runs to 12 residues. CDR3 sequence reads: CASSVSRGGQFF. The DNA of the CDR3 is TGTGCCAGTAGTGTTTCGAGAGGGGGGCAGTTCTTC.

V usage is TRBV7-2 and J usage is TRBJ2-3, with 8 bases matching TRBD2. Germline assignment: CDR1 SGHTA and CDR2 FQGNSA. The CDR3 runs to 16 residues. V lost 5 bases to trimming and J lost 5 bases; unmatched junction nucleotides: 12. This CDR3 reads CASSPGLERGLDTQYF. As DNA, the CDR3 is TGTGCCAGCAGCCCGGGACTAGAGCGTGGCCTAGATACGCAGTATTTT.

V is TRBV28 and J is TRBJ2-7, with D unclear. The CDR3 consists of 15 residues. V lost 5 bases and J lost 2, with 16 bases in between. Germline V gene sequence: CDR1 MDHEN, CDR2 SYDVKM. The CDR3 sequence: CASSTRIGLAYEQYF. Written as DNA, the CDR3 is TGTGCCAGCAGTACCCGGATCGGGTTGGCCTACGAGCAGTACTTC. Looking up the rest from reference TRBV28 and TRBJ2-7 gives the full variable domain: DVKVTQSSRYLVKRTGEKVFLECVQDMDHENMFWYRQDPGLGLRLIYFSYDVKMKEKGDIPEGYSVSREKKERFSLILESASTNQTSMYLCASSTRIGLAYEQYFGPGTRLTVT.

The chain joins TRBV5-1 to TRBJ2-7; 7 positions match TRBD1. The CDR3 is made up of 13 amino acids. Germline V gene sequence: CDR1 SGHRS, CDR2 YFSETQ. V was pared by 0 bases and J by 6 bases, with 3 bases of the junction left unmatched. This CDR3 reads CASSLGQGGEQYF. In nucleotides, the CDR3 is TGCGCCAGCAGCTTGGGACAGGGTGGCGAGCAGTACTTC.

The gene calls are TRBV7-9 and TRBJ1-5; the D is unclear. Deletions cut 2 bases from V and 3 bases from J, with 8 bases between. This CDR3 has 14 amino acids. Germline V gives CDR1 SEHNR, CDR2 FQNEAQ (reference sequence). The CDR3 coding sequence is TGTGCCAGCAGCTTATCCGACTCCAATCAGCCCCAGCATTTT. This encodes CASSLSDSNQPQHF.

This sequence joins TRBV10-2 and TRBJ1-1, with D perhaps matching TRBD1 (6 bases). The germline V and J ends were trimmed by 8 bases and 1 base, with 8 bases remaining between them. CDR3 length: 12 amino acids. The germline gives CDR1 WSHSY, CDR2 SAAADI. The CDR3 DNA reads TGCGCCAGCCTACAGGGGAACACTGAAGCTTTCTTT. Translation: CASLQGNTEAFF.

This chain uses TRBV27 with TRBJ1-5; D perhaps matches TRBD1 (6 bases). This CDR3 region has 13 residues. V lost 5 bases, J lost 9 bases, and 14 bases lay in between. The germline V gene has CDR1 MNHEY and CDR2 SMNVEV (reference sequence). This CDR3 is CASSRGGWLPQHF. The CDR3 region has the DNA TGTGCCAGCAGTAGAGGGGGGTGGTTGCCCCAGCATTTT.

The rearrangement uses TRBV9 and TRBJ2-1, with 13 bases aligning to TRBD2. Per germline, CDR1 SGDLS and CDR2 YYNGEE. CDR3 length: 15 residues. The ends lost 0 bases at V and 8 bases at J; junction bases unmatched: 2. CDR3 coding DNA: TGTGCCAGCAGCGTAGCTGGACTAGCGGGAGATGAGCAGTTCTTC. Its protein is CASSVAGLAGDEQFF.

This sequence joins TRBV9 and TRBJ2-7, with 8 bases matching TRBD2. This CDR3 contains 14 residues. The trim removed 3 bases at V and 7 bases at J, leaving 9 bases unmatched. Germline V CDR1 and CDR2: SGDLS, YYNGEE. CDR3 residues: CASSGVGGTREQYF. CDR3 nucleotide sequence: TGTGCCAGCAGCGGGGTCGGAGGGACTAGAGAGCAGTACTTC.

J is TRBJ2-1 and V is TRBV9, with D possibly TRBD1 on 6 matching bases. Germline CDR1 and CDR2: SGDLS and YYNGEE. The CDR3 covers 15 residues. Deletions cut 0 bases from V and 4 bases from J, with 11 bases between. CDR3 coding DNA: TGTGCCAGCAGCGTAGCTGGGGGCTGGTACAATGAGCAGTTCTTC. It is translated as CASSVAGGWYNEQFF.

The J gene is TRBJ2-7, the V gene TRBV7-9, with D unresolved. V was pared by 5 bases and J by 0 bases, with 11 bases between. CDR3 length: 14 amino acids. Germline V CDR1 and CDR2: SEHNR, FQNEAQ (reference sequence). The CDR3 protein is CASSRDISSYEQYF. The CDR3 DNA sequence: TGTGCCAGCAGCCGCGACATTAGCTCCTACGAGCAGTACTTC. The entire variable domain, with the rest obtained from reference TRBV7-9 and TRBJ2-7, is as follows: DTGVSQNPRHKITKRGQNVTFRCDPISEHNRLYWYRQTLGQGPEFLTYFQNEAQLEKSRLLSDRFSAERPKGSFSTLEIQRTEQGDSAMYLCASSRDISSYEQYFGPGTRLTVT.

The chain couples TRBV6-2 or TRBV6-3 to TRBJ1-2; D is undetermined. The CDR3 has 13 residues. Looked up from germline, CDR1 is MNHEY and CDR2 is SVGEGT. V was cut by 1 base and J by 6 bases, with 9 bases left in between. The CDR3 DNA sequence: TGTGCCAGCAGTTACTACTTGGTGAATGGCTACACCTTC. Amino acids: CASSYYLVNGYTF.

The chain recombines TRBV4-3 with TRBJ2-6; 8 bases are shared with TRBD1. Germline loops: CDR1 LGHNA, CDR2 YSLEER. The CDR3 loop spans 20 amino acids. J gave up 0 bases and V 0 bases, and 10 bases lay outside the gene matches. CDR3 amino acids: CASSQETGEPLSSGANVLTF. CDR3 DNA: TGCGCCAGCAGCCAAGAGACAGGGGAACCCCTCTCCTCTGGGGCCAACGTCCTGACTTTC.

This rearrangement joins TRBV5-1 to TRBJ1-3; D is ambiguous. Looked up from germline, CDR1 is SGHRS and CDR2 is YFSETQ. The V end was cut by 5 bases, the J end by 0 bases, with 9 bases between. The CDR3 extends over 14 amino acids. This CDR3 is CASRDTSSGNTIYF. The CDR3, as DNA: TGCGCCAGCAGAGACACATCCTCTGGAAACACCATATATTTT.

This chain links TRBV7-3 with TRBJ2-6, with a possible D match to TRBD2 (5 bases). The germline V gene encodes CDR1 SGHTA and CDR2 FQGTGA. Trimming took 5 bases from V and 0 from J, leaving 11 bases between them. The CDR3 extends over 16 amino acids. Here the CDR3 reads CASSLQGSSGANVLTF. DNA of the CDR3: TGTGCCAGCAGCCTCCAAGGGAGCTCTGGGGCCAACGTCCTGACTTTC.

The chain couples TRBV28 to TRBJ1-2, with D unresolved. The V and J ends lost 3 bases and 13 bases respectively, with 15 bases between them. The CDR3 is 12 amino acids. In germline, CDR1 is MDHEN, CDR2 SYDVKM. CDR3: CASSLVRSQFTF. The DNA for the CDR3 is TGTGCCAGCAGTTTGGTCCGCAGCCAGTTCACCTTC.

This clone showed up just once. V and J are TRBV5-1 and TRBJ2-1, with D uncertain. The CDR3 loop spans 14 amino acids. Germline values: CDR1 SGHRS, CDR2 YFSETQ. The V end was cut by 4 bases, the J end by 2 bases, with 10 bases between. The CDR3 protein is CASSDRQAYNEQFF. CDR3 bases: TGCGCCAGCAGCGATAGACAAGCCTACAATGAGCAGTTCTTC.

The chain recombines TRBV2 with TRBJ1-2; D not resolved. V was trimmed by 2 bases and J by 4 bases, leaving 8 bases between them. Per the germline V gene, CDR1 is SNHLY and CDR2 is FYNNEI. The CDR3 is 13 amino acids. CDR3 DNA: TGTGCCAGCAGTGAAACACGGAGCTATGGCTACACCTTC. Its translation is CASSETRSYGYTF.

Of note for this clone: A read error may produce the germline difference seen at one junction end. This chain connects TRBV28 to TRBJ2-7; 9 bases map to TRBD2. This CDR3 region has 10 residues. In germline, CDR1 is MDHEN, CDR2 SYDVKM. The CDR3 sequence is CASGASGGHF. CDR3 nucleotide sequence: TGTGCCAGCGGAGCGAGCGGGGGGCACTTC.

The chain couples TRBV11-2 to TRBJ2-3; D is unclear. Trimming cost V 4 bases and J 2 bases, with 10 bases left between them. This CDR3 comprises 14 residues. CDR1 and CDR2 (germline): SGHAT, FQNNGV. CDR3: CASSWPGFTDTQYF. In DNA form, the CDR3 reads TGTGCCAGCAGCTGGCCAGGATTCACAGATACGCAGTATTTT.

The chain links TRBV11-3 to TRBJ1-1, with D unclear. The CDR3 extends over 13 amino acids. Trimming pared 0 bases from V and 1 base from J, leaving 3 bases between. In germline, CDR1 is SGHNT, CDR2 YENEEA. The CDR3 DNA follows: TGTGCCAGCAGCTTAGATTGGAACACTGAAGCTTTCTTT. Translated, it gives CASSLDWNTEAFF.

V is TRBV5-5 and J is TRBJ1-2, with D tentatively TRBD1 (6 bases). The CDR3 runs 13 residues. Germline CDR1 reads SGHKS; CDR2 reads YYEKEE (reference sequence). The V gene lost 5 bases and the J gene lost 6 bases, with 14 bases spanning the gap. DNA of the CDR3: TGTGCCAGCAGTGAACAGGGAGGTAATGGCTACACCTTC. This gives the protein CASSEQGGNGYTF.